This TCR beta chain was profiled in a study of blood T cell repertoires in COVID-19. About the research overall: Nucleic acid was either cDNA or gDNA, and it came from T cells, B-cell-depleted T cells, or PBMCs.

Individuals aged about 18 to 89 years were recruited from 24 US areas. Participants had their cohort set by participant-reported clinical history. Study processing details: Nucleated cell counts were estimated from reference gene primer amplification. Generated by immunoSEQ multiplex PCR, the TCRdb table keeps only in-frame clones and is missing some. V, J and clone size reflect that table, while D and trimming were determined from the DNA. This table holds some 260,000 clones, about 86% found once. The CDR3 runs 15 residues. This receptor was identified in a man younger than 45 with acute COVID-19. The V and J genes are TRBV21-1 and TRBJ2-1; whether TRBD2, the table's D call, matches the DNA was not checked. TRBV21-1 is a known pseudogene. Material: PBMCs or T cells enriched from blood (not recorded which). The CDR3 here is CASSKGRGGPSEQFF. Here the CDR3 DNA reads TGTGCCAGCAGCAAGGGGCGGGGAGGTCCCTCCGAGCAGTTCTTC.